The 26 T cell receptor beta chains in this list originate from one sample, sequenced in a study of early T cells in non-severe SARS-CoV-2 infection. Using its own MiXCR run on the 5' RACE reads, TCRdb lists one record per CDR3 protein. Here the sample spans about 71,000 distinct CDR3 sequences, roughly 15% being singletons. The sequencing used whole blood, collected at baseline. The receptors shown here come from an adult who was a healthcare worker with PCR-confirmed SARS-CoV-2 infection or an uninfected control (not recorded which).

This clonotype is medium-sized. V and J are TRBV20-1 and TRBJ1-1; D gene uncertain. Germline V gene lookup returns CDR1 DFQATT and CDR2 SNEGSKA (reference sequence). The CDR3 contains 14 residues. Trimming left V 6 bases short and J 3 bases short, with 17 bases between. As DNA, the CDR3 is TGCAGTGCCGGGCCGAGGTTGGTGGACACTGAAGCTTTCTTT. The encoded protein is CSAGPRLVDTEAFF.

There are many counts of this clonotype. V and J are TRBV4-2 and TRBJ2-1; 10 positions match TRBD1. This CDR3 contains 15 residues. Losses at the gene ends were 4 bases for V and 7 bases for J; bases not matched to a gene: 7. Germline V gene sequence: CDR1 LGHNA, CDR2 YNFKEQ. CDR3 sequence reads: CASSLQDRGINEQFF. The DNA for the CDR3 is TGTGCCAGCAGCCTTCAGGACAGGGGGATTAATGAGCAGTTCTTC.

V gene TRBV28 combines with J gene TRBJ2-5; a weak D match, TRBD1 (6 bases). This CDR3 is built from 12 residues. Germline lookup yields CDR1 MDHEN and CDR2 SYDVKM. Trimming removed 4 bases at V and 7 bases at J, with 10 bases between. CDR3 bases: TGTGCCAGCAGTTCCGGGACATTGACCCAGTACTTC. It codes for CASSSGTLTQYF. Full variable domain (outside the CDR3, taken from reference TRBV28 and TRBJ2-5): DVKVTQSSRYLVKRTGEKVFLECVQDMDHENMFWYRQDPGLGLRLIYFSYDVKMKEKGDIPEGYSVSREKKERFSLILESASTNQTSMYLCASSSGTLTQYFGPGTRLLVL.

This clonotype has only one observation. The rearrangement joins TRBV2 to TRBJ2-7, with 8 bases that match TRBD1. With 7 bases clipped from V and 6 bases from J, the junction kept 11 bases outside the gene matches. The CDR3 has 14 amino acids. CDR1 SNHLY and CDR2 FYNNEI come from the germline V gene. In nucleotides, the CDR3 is TGTGCCAGCATTCCGCGGGACAGGTGGGGCGAGCAGTACTTC. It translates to CASIPRDRWGEQYF.

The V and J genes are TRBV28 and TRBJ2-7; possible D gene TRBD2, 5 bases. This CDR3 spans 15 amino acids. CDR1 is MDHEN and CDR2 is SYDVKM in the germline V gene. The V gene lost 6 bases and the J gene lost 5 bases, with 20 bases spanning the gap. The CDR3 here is CASSTLGPGSHEQYF. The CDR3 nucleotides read TGTGCCAGCAGCACTTTAGGCCCGGGGTCCCACGAGCAGTACTTC. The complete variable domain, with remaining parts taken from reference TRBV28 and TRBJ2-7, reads DVKVTQSSRYLVKRTGEKVFLECVQDMDHENMFWYRQDPGLGLRLIYFSYDVKMKEKGDIPEGYSVSREKKERFSLILESASTNQTSMYLCASSTLGPGSHEQYFGPGTRLTVT.

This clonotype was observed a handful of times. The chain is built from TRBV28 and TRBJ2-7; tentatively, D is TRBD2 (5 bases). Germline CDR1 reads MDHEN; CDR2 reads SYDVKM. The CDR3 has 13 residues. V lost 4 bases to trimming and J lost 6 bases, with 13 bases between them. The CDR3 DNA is TGTGCCAGCAGTTCCGGGGTCCTCCGCGAGCAGTACTTC. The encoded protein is CASSSGVLREQYF. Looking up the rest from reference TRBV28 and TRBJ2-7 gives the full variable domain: DVKVTQSSRYLVKRTGEKVFLECVQDMDHENMFWYRQDPGLGLRLIYFSYDVKMKEKGDIPEGYSVSREKKERFSLILESASTNQTSMYLCASSSGVLREQYFGPGTRLTVT.

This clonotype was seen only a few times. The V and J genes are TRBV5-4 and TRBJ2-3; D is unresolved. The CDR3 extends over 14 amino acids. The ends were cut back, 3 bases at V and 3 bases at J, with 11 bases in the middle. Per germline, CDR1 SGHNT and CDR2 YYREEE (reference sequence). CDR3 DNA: TGTGCCAGCAGCTCCCAGGAGAGGACAGATACGCAGTATTTT. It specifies CASSSQERTDTQYF. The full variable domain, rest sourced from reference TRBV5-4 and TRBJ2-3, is ETGVTQSPTHLIKTRGQQVTLRCSSQSGHNTVSWYQQALGQGPQFIFQYYREEENGRGNFPPRFSGLQFPNYSSELNVNALELDDSALYLCASSSQERTDTQYFGPGTRLTVL.

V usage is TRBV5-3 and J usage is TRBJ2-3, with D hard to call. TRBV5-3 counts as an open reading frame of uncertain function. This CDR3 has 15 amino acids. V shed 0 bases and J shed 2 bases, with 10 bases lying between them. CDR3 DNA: TGTGCCAGAAGCTTGGAGATGCCGAACACAGATACGCAGTATTTT. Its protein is CARSLEMPNTDTQYF.

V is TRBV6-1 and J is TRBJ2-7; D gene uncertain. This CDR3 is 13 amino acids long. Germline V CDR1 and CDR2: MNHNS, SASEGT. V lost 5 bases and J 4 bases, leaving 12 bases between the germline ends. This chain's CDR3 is CASSQSLVYEQYF. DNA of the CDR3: TGTGCCAGCAGTCAATCCCTAGTTTACGAGCAGTACTTC.

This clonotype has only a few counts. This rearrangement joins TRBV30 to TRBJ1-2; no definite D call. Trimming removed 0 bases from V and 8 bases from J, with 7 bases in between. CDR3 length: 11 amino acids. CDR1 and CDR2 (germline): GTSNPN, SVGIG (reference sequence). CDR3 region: CAWSVRPGYTF. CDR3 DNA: TGTGCCTGGAGTGTACGGCCGGGCTACACCTTC.

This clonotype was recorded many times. The chain's CDR3 is CASSLSRGTGVSYEQYF. In DNA, the CDR3 is TGTGCCAGCAGTTTATCGAGGGGGACAGGGGTTTCCTACGAGCAGTACTTC. This chain connects TRBV27 to TRBJ2-7, with TRBD1 identical over 10 bases. V dropped 0 bases and J dropped 1; count of bases not matched to a gene: 6. There are 17 residues in the CDR3. The V gene's germline CDR1 is MNHEY and CDR2 SMNVEV (reference sequence).

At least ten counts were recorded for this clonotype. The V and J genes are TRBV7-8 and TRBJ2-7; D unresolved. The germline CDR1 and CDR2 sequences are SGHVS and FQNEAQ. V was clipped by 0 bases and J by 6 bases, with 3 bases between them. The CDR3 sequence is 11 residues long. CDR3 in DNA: TGTGCCAGCAGCTTAGCACTCGAGCAGTACTTC. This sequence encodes CASSLALEQYF.

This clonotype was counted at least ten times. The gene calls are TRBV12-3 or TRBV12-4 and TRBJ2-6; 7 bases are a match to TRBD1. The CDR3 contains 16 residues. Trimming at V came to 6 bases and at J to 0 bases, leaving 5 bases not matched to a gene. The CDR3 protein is CASSPGQTSGANVLTF. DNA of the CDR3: TGTGCCAGCAGCCCGGGACAGACCTCTGGGGCCAACGTCCTGACTTTC.

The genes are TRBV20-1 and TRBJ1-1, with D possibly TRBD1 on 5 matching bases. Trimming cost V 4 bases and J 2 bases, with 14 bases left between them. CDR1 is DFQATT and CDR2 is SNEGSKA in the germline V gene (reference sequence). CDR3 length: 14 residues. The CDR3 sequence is CSATPSGGNTEAFF. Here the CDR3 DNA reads TGCAGTGCTACCCCCAGTGGGGGTAACACTGAAGCTTTCTTT.

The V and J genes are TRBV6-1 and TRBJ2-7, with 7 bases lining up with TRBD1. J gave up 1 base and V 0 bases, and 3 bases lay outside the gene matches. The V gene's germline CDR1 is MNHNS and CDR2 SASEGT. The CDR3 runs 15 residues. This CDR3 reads CASSEAGDRSYEQYF. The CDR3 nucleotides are TGTGCCAGCAGTGAAGCGGGGGACAGATCCTACGAGCAGTACTTC.

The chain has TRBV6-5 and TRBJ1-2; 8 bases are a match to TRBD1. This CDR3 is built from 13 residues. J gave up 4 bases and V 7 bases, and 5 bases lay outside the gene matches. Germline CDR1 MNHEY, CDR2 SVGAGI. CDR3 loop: CASTGGAGYGYTF. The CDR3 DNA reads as TGTGCCAGCACAGGGGGCGCGGGCTATGGCTACACCTTC.

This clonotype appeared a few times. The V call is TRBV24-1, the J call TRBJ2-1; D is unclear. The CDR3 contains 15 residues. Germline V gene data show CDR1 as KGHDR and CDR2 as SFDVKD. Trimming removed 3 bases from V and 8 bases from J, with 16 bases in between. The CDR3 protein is CATSDPSTPGHEQFF. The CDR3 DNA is TGTGCCACCAGTGATCCGTCAACCCCGGGCCATGAGCAGTTCTTC.

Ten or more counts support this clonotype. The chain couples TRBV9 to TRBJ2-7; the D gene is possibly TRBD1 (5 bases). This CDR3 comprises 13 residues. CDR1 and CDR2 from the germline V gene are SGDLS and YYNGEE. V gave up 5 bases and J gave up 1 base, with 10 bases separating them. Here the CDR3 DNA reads TGTGCCAGCAGGACAGCTCTATCCTACGAGCAGTACTTC. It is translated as CASRTALSYEQYF.

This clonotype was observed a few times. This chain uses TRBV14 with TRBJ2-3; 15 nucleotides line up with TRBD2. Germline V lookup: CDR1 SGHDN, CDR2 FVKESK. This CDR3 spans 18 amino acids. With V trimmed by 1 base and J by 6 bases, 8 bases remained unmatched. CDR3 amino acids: CASSQAVGLAGGADTQYF. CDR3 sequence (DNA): TGTGCCAGCAGCCAAGCCGTCGGACTAGCGGGAGGGGCGGATACGCAGTATTTT.

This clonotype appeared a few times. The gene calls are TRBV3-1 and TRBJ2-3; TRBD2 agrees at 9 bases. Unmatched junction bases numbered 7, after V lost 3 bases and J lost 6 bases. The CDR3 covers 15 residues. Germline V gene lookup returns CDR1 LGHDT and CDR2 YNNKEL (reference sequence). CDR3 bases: TGTGCCAGCAGCCATAGTCTAGCGGGATACGATACGCAGTATTTT. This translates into CASSHSLAGYDTQYF.

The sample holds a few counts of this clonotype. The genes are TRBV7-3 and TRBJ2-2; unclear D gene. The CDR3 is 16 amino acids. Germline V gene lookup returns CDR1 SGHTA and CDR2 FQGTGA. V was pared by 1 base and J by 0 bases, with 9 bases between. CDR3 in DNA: TGTGCCAGCAGCTTAAGGGCAGCTTCGAACACCGGGGAGCTGTTTTTT. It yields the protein CASSLRAASNTGELFF.

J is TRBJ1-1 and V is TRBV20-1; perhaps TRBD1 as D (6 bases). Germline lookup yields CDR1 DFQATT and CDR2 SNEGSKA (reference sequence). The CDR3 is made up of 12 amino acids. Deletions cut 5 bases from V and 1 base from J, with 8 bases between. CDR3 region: CSASQGNTEAFF. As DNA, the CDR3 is TGCAGTGCTTCACAGGGGAACACTGAAGCTTTCTTT.

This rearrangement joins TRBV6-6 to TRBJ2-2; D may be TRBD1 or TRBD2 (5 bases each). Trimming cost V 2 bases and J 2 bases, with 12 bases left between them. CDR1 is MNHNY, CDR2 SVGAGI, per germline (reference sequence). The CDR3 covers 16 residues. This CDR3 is CASSYTGGGNTGELFF. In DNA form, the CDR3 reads TGTGCCAGCAGTTACACTGGGGGTGGCAACACCGGGGAGCTGTTTTTT.

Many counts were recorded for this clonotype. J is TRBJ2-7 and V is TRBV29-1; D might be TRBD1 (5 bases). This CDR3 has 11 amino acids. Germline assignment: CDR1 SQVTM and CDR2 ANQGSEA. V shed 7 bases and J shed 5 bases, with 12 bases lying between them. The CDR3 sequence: CSAAQAHEQYF. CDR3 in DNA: TGCAGCGCTGCACAGGCCCACGAGCAGTACTTC.

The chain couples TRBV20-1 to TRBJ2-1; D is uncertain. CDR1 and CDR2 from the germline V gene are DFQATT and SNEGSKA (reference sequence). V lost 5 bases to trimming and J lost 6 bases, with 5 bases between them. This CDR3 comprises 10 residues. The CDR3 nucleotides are TGCAGTGCTCTAGGCAATGAGCAGTTCTTC. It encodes CSALGNEQFF.

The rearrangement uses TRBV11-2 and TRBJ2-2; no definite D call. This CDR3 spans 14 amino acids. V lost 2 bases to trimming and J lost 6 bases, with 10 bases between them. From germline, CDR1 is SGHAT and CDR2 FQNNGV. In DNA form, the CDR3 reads TGTGCCAGCAGCTTACTGTCTGGGGCCGGGGAGCTGTTTTTT. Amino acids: CASSLLSGAGELFF. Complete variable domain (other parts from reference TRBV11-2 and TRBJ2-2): EAGVAQSPRYKIIEKRQSVAFWCNPISGHATLYWYQQILGQGPKLLIQFQNNGVVDDSQLPKDRFSAERLKGVDSTLKIQPAKLEDSAVYLCASSLLSGAGELFFGEGSRLTVL.